These 20 T cell receptor beta chains share one sample of origin, sequenced in a study of cytomegalovirus exposure and HLA in healthy donors. Primers for the PCR totalled 60 Vbeta and 13 Jbeta. Generated by immunoSEQ multiplex PCR, the TCRdb table keeps only in-frame clones and is missing some. The sample consists of 150,000 to 200,000 clones, 75% to 85% of them appearing once. Material: PBMCs. These receptors originate from a male donor in good health and CMV-seropositive.

The V call is TRBV18, the J call TRBJ2-1, with 8 bases aligning to TRBD2. Trimming at V came to 6 bases and at J to 8 bases, leaving 9 bases not matched to a gene. This CDR3 has 14 residues. Germline CDR1 reads KGHSH; CDR2 reads LQKENI. The CDR3 nucleotides read TGTGCCAGCTCCCTCGGGGGGGCCTTTGATGAGCAGTTCTTC. It codes for CASSLGGAFDEQFF.

The gene calls are TRBV6-5 and TRBJ2-7; 13 bases are shared with TRBD2. From germline, CDR1 is MNHEY and CDR2 SVGAGI. Trimming took 4 bases from V and 2 from J; bases not matched to a gene: 2. The CDR3 spans 15 residues. Written as DNA, the CDR3 is TGTGCCAGCAGTTTGGGGACTAGCGGGACCTACGAGCAGTACTTC. It translates to CASSLGTSGTYEQYF.

The chain carries TRBV7-9 and TRBJ2-1, with D possibly matching TRBD2 (5 bases). V was clipped by 3 bases and J by 7 bases, with 19 bases between them. CDR1 is SEHNR and CDR2 is FQNEAQ in the germline V gene (reference sequence). This CDR3 region has 16 residues. CDR3 nucleotide sequence: TGTGCCAGCAGCTTTCAGCAGGAGGCCCCTTTGAATGAGCAGTTCTTC. Encoded protein: CASSFQQEAPLNEQFF. Together with reference TRBV7-9 and TRBJ2-1, the CDR3 gives the full variable domain: DTGVSQNPRHKITKRGQNVTFRCDPISEHNRLYWYRQTLGQGPEFLTYFQNEAQLEKSRLLSDRFSAERPKGSFSTLEIQRTEQGDSAMYLCASSFQQEAPLNEQFFGPGTRLTVL.

The V call is TRBV5-1, the J call TRBJ2-1; 7 bases map to TRBD2. CDR1 SGHRS and CDR2 YFSETQ come from the germline V gene. This CDR3 contains 16 residues. Germline trimming cut 4 bases from V and 0 bases from J; bases unmatched to any gene: 7. The CDR3 here is CASSDTRGSSYNEQFF. Written as DNA, the CDR3 is TGCGCCAGCAGCGATACGCGGGGGAGCTCCTACAATGAGCAGTTCTTC.

This clone was counted a single time. This rearrangement joins TRBV6-4 to TRBJ2-3; a possible D gene is TRBD1 (5 bases). There are 14 residues in the CDR3. The V and J ends lost 2 bases and 2 bases respectively, with 8 bases between them. Germline V gene data show CDR1 as MRHNA and CDR2 as SNTAGT. The CDR3 reads CASSDDSTTDTQYF. The CDR3 coding sequence is TGTGCCAGCAGTGACGACAGTACCACAGATACGCAGTATTTT.

This clone was picked up a small number of times. V is TRBV19 and J is TRBJ1-6; D might be TRBD1 (5 bases). V dropped 6 bases and J dropped 10 bases, with 19 bases sitting between them. Germline V lookup: CDR1 LNHDA, CDR2 SQIVND (reference sequence). The CDR3 totals 15 residues. The CDR3 loop reads CASRNRPPDDSPLHF. CDR3 coding DNA: TGTGCCAGTAGGAACAGGCCGCCCGACGACTCACCCCTCCACTTT.

This rearrangement joins TRBV4-1 to TRBJ2-5; D gene ambiguous. CDR3 length equals 13 residues. CDR1 and CDR2 (germline): MGHRA, YSYEKL. V was clipped by 4 bases and J by 4 bases, with 10 bases between them. CDR3 sequence (DNA): TGCGCCAGCAGCCTCTCGCCGCGAGAGACCCAGTACTTC. It codes for CASSLSPRETQYF.

The chain employs TRBV5-6 and TRBJ1-5; D unclear. Trimming cost V 0 bases and J 3 bases, with 10 bases left between them. CDR1 and CDR2 from the germline V gene are SGHDT and YYEEEE. The CDR3 consists of 15 residues. The DNA of the CDR3 is TGTGCCAGCAGCTTGGCCGACTTCGACAATCAGCCCCAGCATTTT. Translating gives CASSLADFDNQPQHF.

The V and J genes are TRBV7-8 and TRBJ1-1, with 11 bases that match TRBD1. The CDR3 extends over 16 amino acids. CDR1 is SGHVS, CDR2 FQNEAQ, per germline. Losses at the gene ends were 3 bases for V and 4 bases for J; bases not matched to a gene: 7. The CDR3 is CASSLRTGGFGTEAFF. The CDR3 DNA is TGTGCCAGCAGCTTGCGGACAGGGGGCTTCGGCACTGAAGCTTTCTTT.

The genes are TRBV30 and TRBJ2-7; TRBD1 aligns across 7 bases. The CDR3 loop spans 12 amino acids. Germline V CDR1 and CDR2: GTSNPN, SVGIG (reference sequence). CDR3 sequence (DNA): TGTGCTCAGGGACAGCCGCCCTACGAGCAGTACTTC. Amino acids: CAQGQPPYEQYF.

The chain uses TRBV2 and TRBJ2-7, with 8 positions matching TRBD1. Germline trimming cut 10 bases from V and 3 bases from J; bases unmatched to any gene: 11. The germline V gene encodes CDR1 SNHLY and CDR2 FYNNEI. The CDR3 length is 14 residues. The CDR3 loop is CAKNTGTGNYEQYF. CDR3 nucleotides: TGTGCCAAAAACACCGGGACAGGCAACTACGAGCAGTACTTC.

The chain links TRBV7-9 to TRBJ1-1; possibly TRBD1 for D (6 bases). The germline V and J ends were trimmed by 6 bases and 1 base, with 21 bases remaining between them. The CDR3 length is 17 residues. Per the germline V gene, CDR1 is SEHNR and CDR2 is FQNEAQ (reference sequence). The CDR3 bases are TGTGCCAGCAGTGAAGATCCAAGCAGGGGCAGGAACACTGAAGCTTTCTTT. Residues: CASSEDPSRGRNTEAFF. The full variable domain, rest sourced from reference TRBV7-9 and TRBJ1-1, is DTGVSQNPRHKITKRGQNVTFRCDPISEHNRLYWYRQTLGQGPEFLTYFQNEAQLEKSRLLSDRFSAERPKGSFSTLEIQRTEQGDSAMYLCASSEDPSRGRNTEAFFGQGTRLTVV.

The V gene is TRBV7-9, the J gene TRBJ2-5; 10 positions match TRBD2. Germline V lookup: CDR1 SEHNR, CDR2 FQNEAQ (reference sequence). The CDR3 has 14 residues. V shed 2 bases and J 5 bases; nucleotides not matched to a gene: 2. The CDR3 protein is CASSLTSGDETQYF. For the CDR3, the DNA is TGTGCCAGCAGCTTAACTAGCGGGGATGAGACCCAGTACTTC.

V is TRBV5-1 and J is TRBJ2-7, with D unclear. CDR1 and CDR2 (germline): SGHRS, YFSETQ. CDR3 length equals 11 residues. Trimming cost V 4 bases and J 3 bases, with 5 bases left between them. CDR3 nucleotides: TGCGCCAGCAGCCAAAACTACGAGCAGTACTTC. This sequence encodes CASSQNYEQYF.

The chain couples TRBV10-3 to TRBJ1-5; 9 bases are a match to TRBD1. V lost 4 bases to trimming and J lost 4 bases; unmatched junction nucleotides: 14. The germline gives CDR1 ENHRY, CDR2 SYGVKD. The CDR3 spans 18 residues. Here the CDR3 reads CAISGPPGQGNRNQPQHF. DNA for the CDR3: TGTGCCATCAGTGGCCCTCCGGGACAGGGAAATAGGAATCAGCCCCAGCATTTT.

This chain connects TRBV4-1 to TRBJ1-2; 8 nucleotides match TRBD1. Looked up from germline, CDR1 is MGHRA and CDR2 is YSYEKL. The trim removed 4 bases at V and 5 bases at J, leaving 12 bases unmatched. The CDR3 runs to 16 residues. CDR3 sequence (DNA): TGCGCCAGCAGCCCCTCAGGGGGCAGGGACCCTTATGGCTACACCTTC. This codes for CASSPSGGRDPYGYTF.

The chain carries TRBV7-3 and TRBJ1-1; D gene unclear. With 2 bases removed from V and 4 bases from J, the gap between germline ends came to 8 bases. The CDR3 is made up of 13 amino acids. Germline V gene sequence: CDR1 SGHTA, CDR2 FQGTGA. In nucleotides, the CDR3 is TGTGCCAGCAGCTTAGAGAAGTCCACTGAAGCTTTCTTT. Translation gives CASSLEKSTEAFF.

The V call is TRBV10-3, the J call TRBJ2-2; no clear D. The CDR3 length is 14 residues. CDR1 is ENHRY and CDR2 is SYGVKD in the germline V gene. The ends were cut back, 5 bases at V and 1 base at J, with 8 bases in the middle. CDR3 sequence: CAISPPWNTGELFF. CDR3 sequence (DNA): TGTGCCATCAGTCCCCCGTGGAACACCGGGGAGCTGTTTTTT.

The rearrangement links TRBV10-3 to TRBJ1-2; 8 bases map to TRBD1. V shed 4 bases, J shed 10 bases, and the junction held 11 bases outside the gene matches. The CDR3 length is 14 residues. The germline gives CDR1 ENHRY, CDR2 SYGVKD. CDR3 loop: CAISVPSGQDDYTF. The CDR3 coding sequence is TGTGCCATCAGTGTTCCCTCGGGACAGGACGACTACACCTTC.

The chain employs TRBV9 and TRBJ1-1, with D possibly being TRBD1 (6 bases). The V and J ends lost 2 bases and 1 base respectively, with 12 bases between them. The germline gives CDR1 SGDLS, CDR2 YYNGEE. The CDR3 sequence is 15 residues long. CDR3 region: CASSVGQRGNTEAFF. The CDR3 DNA sequence: TGTGCCAGCAGCGTTGGACAGCGAGGGAACACTGAAGCTTTCTTT.